This T cell receptor (beta chain) was captured by sequencing in a study of blood T cell repertoires in COVID-19. Study summary: Samples of COVID-19 (acute and convalescent) were obtained from the United States, Italy and Spain. The analysed material was cDNA or gDNA that came from T cells, B-cell-depleted T cells, or PBMCs.

V was cut by 2 bases and J by 6 bases, with 7 bases left in between. Germline assignment: CDR1 MNHNS and CDR2 SASEGT. This CDR3 comprises 12 residues. This clone was seen only a few times. Study processing details: Amplifying reference gene primers gave estimates of nucleated cell counts. Libraries were prepared by immunoSEQ multiplex PCR; TCRdb keeps only in-frame clonotypes and omits some of them. V, J and clone size are those of that table, while D and trimming were read from the DNA. The table has tens of thousands of clones, 70% to 80% seen once. Sequencing was done on a sample of peripheral blood. The chain recombines TRBV6-1 with TRBJ1-1, with unresolved D. The sequence was collected from a human donor in a cohort sampled during active COVID-19. Written as DNA, the CDR3 is TGTGCCAGCAGTGAAAGAGGAGCTGAAGCTTTCTTT. Translating it yields CASSERGAEAFF.